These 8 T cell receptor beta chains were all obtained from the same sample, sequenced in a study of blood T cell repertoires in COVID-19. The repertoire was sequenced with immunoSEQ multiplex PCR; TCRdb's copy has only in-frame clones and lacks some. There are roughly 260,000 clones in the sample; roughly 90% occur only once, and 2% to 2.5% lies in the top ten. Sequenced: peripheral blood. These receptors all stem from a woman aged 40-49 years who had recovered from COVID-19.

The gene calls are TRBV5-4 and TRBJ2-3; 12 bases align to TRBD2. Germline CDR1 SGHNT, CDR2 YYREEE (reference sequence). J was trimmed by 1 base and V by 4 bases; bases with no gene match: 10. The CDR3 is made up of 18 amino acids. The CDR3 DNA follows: TGTGCCAGCAGCCCCCGGCTAGCGGGAGGGCGCCGCACAGATACGCAGTATTTT. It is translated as CASSPRLAGGRRTDTQYF.

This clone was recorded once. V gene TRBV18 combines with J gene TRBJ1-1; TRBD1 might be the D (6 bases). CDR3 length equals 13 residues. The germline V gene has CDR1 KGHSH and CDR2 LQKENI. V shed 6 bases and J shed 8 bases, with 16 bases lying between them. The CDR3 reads CASSQDSLGEAFF. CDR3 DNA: TGTGCCAGCTCCCAGGACAGTCTTGGGGAAGCTTTCTTT.

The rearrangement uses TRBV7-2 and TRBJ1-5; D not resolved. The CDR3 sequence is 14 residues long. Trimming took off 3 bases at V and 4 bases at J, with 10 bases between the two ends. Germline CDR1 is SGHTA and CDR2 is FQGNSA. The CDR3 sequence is CASSFLTGNQPQHF. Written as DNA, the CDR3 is TGTGCCAGCAGCTTCTTAACGGGAAATCAGCCCCAGCATTTT.

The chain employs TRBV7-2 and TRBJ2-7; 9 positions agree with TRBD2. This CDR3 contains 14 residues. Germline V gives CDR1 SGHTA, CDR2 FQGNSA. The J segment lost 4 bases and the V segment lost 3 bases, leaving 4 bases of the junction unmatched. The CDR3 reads CASSFAGGWYEQYF. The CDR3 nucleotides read TGTGCCAGCAGCTTCGCGGGAGGGTGGTACGAGCAGTACTTC.

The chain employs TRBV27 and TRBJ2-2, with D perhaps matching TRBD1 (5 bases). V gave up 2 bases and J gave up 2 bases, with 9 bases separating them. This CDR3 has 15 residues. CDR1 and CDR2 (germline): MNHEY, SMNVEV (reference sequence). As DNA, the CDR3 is TGTGCCAGCAGTTTAGATCAGGGTAACACCGGGGAGCTGTTTTTT. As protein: CASSLDQGNTGELFF.

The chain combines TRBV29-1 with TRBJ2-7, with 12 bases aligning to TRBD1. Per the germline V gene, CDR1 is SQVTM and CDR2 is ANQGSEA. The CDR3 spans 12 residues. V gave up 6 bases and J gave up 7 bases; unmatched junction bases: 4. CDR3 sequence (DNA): TGCAGCGTGGGACAGGGGGCGCGAGAGCAGTACTTC. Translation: CSVGQGAREQYF.

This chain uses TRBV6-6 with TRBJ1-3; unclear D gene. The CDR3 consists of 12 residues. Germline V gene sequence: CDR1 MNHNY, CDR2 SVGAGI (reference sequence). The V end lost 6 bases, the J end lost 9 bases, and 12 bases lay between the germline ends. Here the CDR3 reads CASSPPAGTIYF. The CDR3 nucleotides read TGTGCCAGCAGCCCCCCTGCGGGCACCATATATTTT.

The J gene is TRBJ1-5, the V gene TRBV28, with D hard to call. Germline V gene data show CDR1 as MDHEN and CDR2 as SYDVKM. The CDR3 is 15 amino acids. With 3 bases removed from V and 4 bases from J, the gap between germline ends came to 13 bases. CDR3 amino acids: CASSFGELLNQPQHF. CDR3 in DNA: TGTGCCAGCAGTTTCGGGGAACTCCTAAATCAGCCCCAGCATTTT.